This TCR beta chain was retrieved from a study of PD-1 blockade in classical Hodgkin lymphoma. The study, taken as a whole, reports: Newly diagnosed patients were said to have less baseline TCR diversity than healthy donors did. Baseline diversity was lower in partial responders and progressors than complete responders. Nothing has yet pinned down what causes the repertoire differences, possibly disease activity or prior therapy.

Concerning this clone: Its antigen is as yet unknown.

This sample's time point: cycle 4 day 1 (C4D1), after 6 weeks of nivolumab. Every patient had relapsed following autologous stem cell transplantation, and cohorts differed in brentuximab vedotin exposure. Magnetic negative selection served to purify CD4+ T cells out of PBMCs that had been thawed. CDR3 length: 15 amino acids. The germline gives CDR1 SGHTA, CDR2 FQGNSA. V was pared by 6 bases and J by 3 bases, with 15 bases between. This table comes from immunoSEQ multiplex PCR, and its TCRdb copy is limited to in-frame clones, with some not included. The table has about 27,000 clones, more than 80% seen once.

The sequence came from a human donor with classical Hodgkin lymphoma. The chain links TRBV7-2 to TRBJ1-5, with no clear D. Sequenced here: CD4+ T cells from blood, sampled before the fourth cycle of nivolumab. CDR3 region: CASRPDTTANQPQHF. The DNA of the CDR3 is TGTGCCAGCAGACCAGACACAACAGCCAATCAGCCCCAGCATTTT.